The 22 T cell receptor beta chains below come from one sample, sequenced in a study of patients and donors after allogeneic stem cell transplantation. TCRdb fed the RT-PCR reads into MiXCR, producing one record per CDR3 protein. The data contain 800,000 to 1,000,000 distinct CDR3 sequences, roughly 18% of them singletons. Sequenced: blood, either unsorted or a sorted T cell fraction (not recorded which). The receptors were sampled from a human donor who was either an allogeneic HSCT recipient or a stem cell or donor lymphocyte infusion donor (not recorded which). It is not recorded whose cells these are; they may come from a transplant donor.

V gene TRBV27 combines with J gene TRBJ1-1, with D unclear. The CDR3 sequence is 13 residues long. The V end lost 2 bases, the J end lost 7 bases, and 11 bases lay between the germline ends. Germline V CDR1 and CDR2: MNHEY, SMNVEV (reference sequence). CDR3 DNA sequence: TGTGCCAGCAGTTTAAGTACAGCGAATGAAGCTTTCTTT. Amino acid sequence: CASSLSTANEAFF.

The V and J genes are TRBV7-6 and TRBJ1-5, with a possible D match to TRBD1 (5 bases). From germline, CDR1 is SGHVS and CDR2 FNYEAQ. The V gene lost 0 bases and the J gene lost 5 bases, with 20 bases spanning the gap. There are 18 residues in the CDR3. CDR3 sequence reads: CASSLAPGSSMGDQPQHF. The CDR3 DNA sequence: TGTGCCAGCAGCTTAGCCCCTGGGTCCTCGATGGGGGATCAGCCCCAGCATTTT.

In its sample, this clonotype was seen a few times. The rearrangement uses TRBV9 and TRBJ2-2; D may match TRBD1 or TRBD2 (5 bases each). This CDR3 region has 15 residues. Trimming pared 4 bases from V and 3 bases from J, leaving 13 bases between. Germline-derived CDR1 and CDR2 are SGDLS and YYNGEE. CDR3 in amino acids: CASSSARGYTGELFF. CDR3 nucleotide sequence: TGTGCCAGCAGCTCGGCCCGGGGCTACACCGGGGAGCTGTTTTTT. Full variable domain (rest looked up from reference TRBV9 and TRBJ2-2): DSGVTQTPKHLITATGQRVTLRCSPRSGDLSVYWYQQSLDQGLQFLIQYYNGEERAKGNILERFSAQQFPDLHSELNLSSLELGDSALYFCASSSARGYTGELFFGEGSRLTVL.

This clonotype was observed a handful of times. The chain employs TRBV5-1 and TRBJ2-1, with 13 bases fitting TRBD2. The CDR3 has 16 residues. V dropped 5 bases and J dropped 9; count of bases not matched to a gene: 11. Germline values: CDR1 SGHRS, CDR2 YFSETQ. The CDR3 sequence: CASSEGLAGRMVEQFF. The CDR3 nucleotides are TGCGCCAGCAGTGAGGGACTAGCGGGGAGGATGGTTGAGCAGTTCTTC.

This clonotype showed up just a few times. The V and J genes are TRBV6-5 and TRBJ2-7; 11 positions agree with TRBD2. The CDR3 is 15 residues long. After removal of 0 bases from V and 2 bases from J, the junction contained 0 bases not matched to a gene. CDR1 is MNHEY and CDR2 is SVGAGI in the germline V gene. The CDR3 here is CASSYSGLAAYEQYF. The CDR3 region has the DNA TGTGCCAGCAGTTACTCGGGACTAGCGGCCTACGAGCAGTACTTC.

Written as DNA, the CDR3 is TGTGCCAGCTCACCAAAGACAGCTGCAACTAATGAAAAACTGTTTTTT. Translating gives CASSPKTAATNEKLFF. The chain couples TRBV18 to TRBJ1-4; D perhaps matches TRBD1 (5 bases). This CDR3 has 16 amino acids. Germline V gives CDR1 KGHSH, CDR2 LQKENI. The germline V and J ends were trimmed by 2 bases and 0 bases, with 10 bases remaining between them.

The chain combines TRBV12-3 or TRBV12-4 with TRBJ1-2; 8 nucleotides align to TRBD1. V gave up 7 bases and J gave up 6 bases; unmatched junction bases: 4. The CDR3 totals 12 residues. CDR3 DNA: TGTGCCAGCACCCCGACAGGGGATGGCTACACCTTC. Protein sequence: CASTPTGDGYTF.

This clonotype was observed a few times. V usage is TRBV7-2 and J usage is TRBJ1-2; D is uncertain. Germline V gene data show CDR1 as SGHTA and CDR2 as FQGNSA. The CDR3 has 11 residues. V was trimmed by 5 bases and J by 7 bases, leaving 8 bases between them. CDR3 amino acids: CASSVGGGYTF. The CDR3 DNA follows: TGTGCCAGCAGCGTAGGTGGTGGCTACACCTTC.

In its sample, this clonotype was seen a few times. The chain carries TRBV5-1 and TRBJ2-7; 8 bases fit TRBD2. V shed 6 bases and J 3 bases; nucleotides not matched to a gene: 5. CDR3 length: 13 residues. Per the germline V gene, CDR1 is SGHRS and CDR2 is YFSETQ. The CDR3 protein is CASTGGAGYEQYF. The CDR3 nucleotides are TGCGCCAGCACGGGGGGGGCCGGCTACGAGCAGTACTTC. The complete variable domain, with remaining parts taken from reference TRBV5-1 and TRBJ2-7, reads KAGVTQTPRYLIKTRGQQVTLSCSPISGHRSVSWYQQTPGQGLQFLFEYFSETQRNKGNFPGRFSGRQFSNSRSEMNVSTLELGDSALYLCASTGGAGYEQYFGPGTRLTVT.

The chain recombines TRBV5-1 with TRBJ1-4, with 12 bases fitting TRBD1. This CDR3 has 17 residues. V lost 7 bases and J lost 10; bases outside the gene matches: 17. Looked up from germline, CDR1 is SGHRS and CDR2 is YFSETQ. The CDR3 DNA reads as TGCGCCAGCCCGACCGGGACAGGGGGCTGGGACCCTGCAAAACTGTTTTTT. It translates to CASPTGTGGWDPAKLFF.

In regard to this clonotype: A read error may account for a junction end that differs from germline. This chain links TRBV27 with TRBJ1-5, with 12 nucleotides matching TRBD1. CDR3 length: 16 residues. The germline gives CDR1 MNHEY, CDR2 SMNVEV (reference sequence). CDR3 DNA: TGTGCCAGCAGTCTCCAGGGACAGGGGGCAAGTCAGCCCCATCATTTT. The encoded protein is CASSLQGQGASQPHHF.

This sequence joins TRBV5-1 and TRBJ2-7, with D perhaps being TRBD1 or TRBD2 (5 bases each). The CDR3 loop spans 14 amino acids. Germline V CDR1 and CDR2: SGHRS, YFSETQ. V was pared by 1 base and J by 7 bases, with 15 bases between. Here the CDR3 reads CASSLSGSSGEQYF. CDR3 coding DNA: TGCGCCAGCAGCTTGTCAGGGAGCTCGGGTGAGCAGTACTTC.

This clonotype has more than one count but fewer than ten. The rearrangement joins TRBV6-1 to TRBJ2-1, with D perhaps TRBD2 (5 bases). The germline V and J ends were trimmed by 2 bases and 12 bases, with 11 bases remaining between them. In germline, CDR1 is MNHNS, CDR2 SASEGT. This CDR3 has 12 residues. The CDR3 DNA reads TGTGCCAGCAGTGAAAGCGGCCTGGGGCAGTTCTTC. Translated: CASSESGLGQFF.

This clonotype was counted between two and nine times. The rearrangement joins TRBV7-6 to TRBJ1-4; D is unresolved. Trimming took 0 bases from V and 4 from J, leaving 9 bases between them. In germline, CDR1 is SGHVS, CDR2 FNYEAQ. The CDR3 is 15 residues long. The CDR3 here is CASSLAAGLNEKLFF. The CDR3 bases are TGTGCCAGCAGCTTAGCGGCAGGACTTAATGAAAAACTGTTTTTT.

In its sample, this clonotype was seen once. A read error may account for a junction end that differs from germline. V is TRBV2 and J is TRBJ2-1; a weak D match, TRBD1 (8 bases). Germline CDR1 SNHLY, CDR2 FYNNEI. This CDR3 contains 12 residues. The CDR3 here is CASSETQQGGLF. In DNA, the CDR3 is TGTGCCAGCAGTGAAACCCAACAGGGGGGGCTCTTC.

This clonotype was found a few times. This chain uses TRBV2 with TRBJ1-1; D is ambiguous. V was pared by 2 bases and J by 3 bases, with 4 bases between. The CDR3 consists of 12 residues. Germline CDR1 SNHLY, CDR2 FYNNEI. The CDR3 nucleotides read TGTGCCAGCAGTGAACAGGACACTGAAGCTTTCTTT. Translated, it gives CASSEQDTEAFF.

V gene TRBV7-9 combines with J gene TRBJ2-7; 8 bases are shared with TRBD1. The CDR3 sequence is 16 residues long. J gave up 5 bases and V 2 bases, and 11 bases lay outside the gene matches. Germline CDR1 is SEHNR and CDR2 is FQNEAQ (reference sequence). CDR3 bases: TGTGCCAGCAGCTTATTCAGGGGGCGAAATTTCGACGAGCAGTACTTC. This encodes CASSLFRGRNFDEQYF.

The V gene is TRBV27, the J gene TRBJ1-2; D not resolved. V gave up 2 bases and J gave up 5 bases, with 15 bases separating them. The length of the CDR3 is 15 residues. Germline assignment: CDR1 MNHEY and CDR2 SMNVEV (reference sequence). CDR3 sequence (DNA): TGTGCCAGCAGTTTAAGGAGGGAGGTCTGGTATGGCTACACCTTC. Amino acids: CASSLRREVWYGYTF.

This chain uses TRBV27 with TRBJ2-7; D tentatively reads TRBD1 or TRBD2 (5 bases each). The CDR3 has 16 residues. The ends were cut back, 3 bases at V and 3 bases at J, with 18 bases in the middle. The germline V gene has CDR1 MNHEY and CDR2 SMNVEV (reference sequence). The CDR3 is CASSFSGAGAFYEQYF. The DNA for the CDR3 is TGTGCCAGCAGTTTCTCCGGGGCAGGAGCCTTCTACGAGCAGTACTTC.

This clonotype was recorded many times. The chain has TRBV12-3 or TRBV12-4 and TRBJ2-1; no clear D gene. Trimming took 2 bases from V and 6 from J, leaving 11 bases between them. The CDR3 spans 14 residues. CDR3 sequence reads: CASSLRSLVNEQFF. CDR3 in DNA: TGTGCCAGCAGTTTACGTAGTCTAGTCAATGAGCAGTTCTTC.

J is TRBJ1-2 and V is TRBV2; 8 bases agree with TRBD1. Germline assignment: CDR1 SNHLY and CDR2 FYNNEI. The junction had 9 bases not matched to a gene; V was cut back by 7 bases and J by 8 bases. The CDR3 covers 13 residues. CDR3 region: CASTYDRGGGYTF. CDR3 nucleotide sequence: TGTGCCAGCACCTATGACAGGGGCGGCGGCTACACCTTC.

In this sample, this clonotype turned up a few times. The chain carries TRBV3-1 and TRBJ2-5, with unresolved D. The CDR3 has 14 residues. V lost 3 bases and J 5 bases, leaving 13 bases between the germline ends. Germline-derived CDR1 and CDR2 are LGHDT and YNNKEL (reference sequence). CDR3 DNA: TGTGCCAGCAGCCAGAGACGGCAGACGGAGACCCAGTACTTC. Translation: CASSQRRQTETQYF.